Listed here are 26 T cell receptor beta chains from one sample, sequenced in a study of low-dose radiotherapy and immunotherapy resistance in tumors. This sample's time point: after trial treatment. Specified treatment: LDRT plus nivolumab, ipilimumab, low-dose cyclophosphamide and aspirin (RACIN trial). Alpha- and beta-chain coverage of first-strand cDNA came from TRAV- and TRBV-specific primers. TCRs underwent 20 PCR cycles of amplification with a constant-region primer and V-primer adapter. Each CDR3 protein is one row after TCRdb ran MiXCR on the reads. The repertoire holds 80,000 or so distinct CDR3 sequences, with 15% to 20% as singletons. This sample comprised PBMCs, obtained after low-dose radiotherapy plus immunotherapy. The source of these receptors is a male donor with prostate cancer.

The V call is TRBV29-1, the J call TRBJ2-3; maybe TRBD2 (7 bases). CDR3 length: 15 residues. From germline, CDR1 is SQVTM and CDR2 ANQGSEA. The germline V and J ends were trimmed by 7 bases and 0 bases, with 17 bases remaining between them. The CDR3 sequence is CSAGGGGPSTDTQYF. The CDR3 DNA is TGCAGCGCAGGTGGCGGGGGCCCTAGCACAGATACGCAGTATTTT.

This clonotype was counted at least ten times. The V gene is TRBV28, the J gene TRBJ1-2; D remains unclear. Germline V gives CDR1 MDHEN, CDR2 SYDVKM. The length of the CDR3 is 16 residues. The ends were cut back, 5 bases at V and 8 bases at J, with 24 bases in the middle. CDR3 nucleotides: TGTGCCAGCAGTCCTCTGGGCGGTACTAGCCCAGGAGGCTACACCTTC. It specifies CASSPLGGTSPGGYTF.

This clonotype was picked up many times. The rearrangement uses TRBV18 and TRBJ2-7; 10 nucleotides align to TRBD2. There are 16 residues in the CDR3. After removal of 2 bases from V and 2 bases from J, the junction contained 6 bases not matched to a gene. CDR1 is KGHSH and CDR2 is LQKENI in the germline V gene. CDR3 in amino acids: CASSPVLAGATYEQYF. The CDR3 DNA reads as TGTGCCAGCTCACCAGTCCTAGCGGGAGCAACCTACGAGCAGTACTTC. Based on the CDR3 plus reference TRBV18 and TRBJ2-7, the full variable domain is NAGVMQNPRHLVRRRGQEARLRCSPMKGHSHVYWYRQLPEEGLKFMVYLQKENIIDESGMPKERFSAEFPKEGPSILRIQQVVRGDSAAYFCASSPVLAGATYEQYFGPGTRLTVT.

This clonotype was seen ten or more times. The CDR3 coding sequence is TGTGCCAGCAGCCCCAGGGACTCTGGCTCTGGAAACACCATATATTTT. Amino acids: CASSPRDSGSGNTIYF. J is TRBJ1-3 and V is TRBV7-2; tentative D call: TRBD1 (5 bases). Germline V lookup: CDR1 SGHTA, CDR2 FQGNSA. The CDR3 has 16 amino acids. V was shortened by 5 bases and J by 0 bases, with 14 bases between the two germline ends. Full variable domain (outside the CDR3, taken from reference TRBV7-2 and TRBJ1-3): GAGVSQSPSNKVTEKGKDVELRCDPISGHTALYWYRQSLGQGLEFLIYFQGNSAPDKSGLPSDRFSAERTGGSVSTLTIQRTQQEDSAVYLCASSPRDSGSGNTIYFGEGSWLTVV.

The sample holds many counts of this clonotype. This chain connects TRBV28 to TRBJ2-7; 10 nucleotides agree with TRBD1. CDR1 and CDR2 from the germline V gene are MDHEN and SYDVKM. With V trimmed by 3 bases and J by 3 bases, 8 bases remained unmatched. The CDR3 has 16 residues. CDR3 sequence reads: CASSFQRGTGVYEQYF. The CDR3 DNA is TGTGCCAGCAGTTTTCAACGTGGGACAGGGGTCTACGAGCAGTACTTC.

This clonotype was detected ten times or more. The J gene is TRBJ2-3, the V gene TRBV29-1; D is undetermined. Trimming stripped 4 bases from V and 5 bases from J, with 1 base between. CDR1 is SQVTM and CDR2 is ANQGSEA in the germline V gene. This CDR3 is built from 9 residues. CDR3 DNA sequence: TGCAGCGTTGGAGATACGCAGTATTTT. Translation: CSVGDTQYF.

V is TRBV6-2 or TRBV6-3 and J is TRBJ1-1, with D maybe TRBD1 (6 bases). V lost 5 bases and J lost 4, with 14 bases in between. The germline V gene encodes CDR1 MNHEY and CDR2 SVGEGT. The length of the CDR3 is 14 residues. DNA of the CDR3: TGTGCCAGCAGTGAGGGGGACGAAGGCACTGAAGCTTTCTTT. This gives the protein CASSEGDEGTEAFF.

This clonotype showed up many times. CDR3 bases: TGTGCCAGCAGCTCGGTCGGGACAGGGGGCTCTGGAAACACCATATATTTT. Translation gives CASSSVGTGGSGNTIYF. The chain combines TRBV7-2 with TRBJ1-3; 11 bases fit TRBD1. CDR3 size: 17 residues. V lost 4 bases, J lost 0 bases, and 5 bases stayed unmatched. Germline CDR1 and CDR2: SGHTA and FQGNSA.

This clonotype was counted ten times or more. The chain employs TRBV28 and TRBJ2-5; 9 bases fit TRBD1. V gave up 5 bases and J gave up 4 bases; unmatched junction bases: 5. CDR1 and CDR2 from the germline V gene are MDHEN and SYDVKM. CDR3 length: 14 amino acids. The CDR3 is CASSTQQGAETQYF. The CDR3 bases are TGTGCCAGCAGTACCCAACAGGGGGCAGAGACCCAGTACTTC.

This clonotype was seen only once. An end of the junction differs from the germline gene, which may be a read error. This chain links TRBV5-1 with TRBJ2-3; D is ambiguous. The CDR3 is made up of 13 amino acids. Germline V lookup: CDR1 SGHRS, CDR2 YFSETQ. CDR3 protein: CVSRPGWSDTQYF. CDR3 nucleotides: TGCGTCAGCAGGCCTGGTTGGTCAGATACGCAGTATTTT.

This clonotype was counted a few times. This chain's CDR3 is CASGLQGRETQYF. In nucleotides, the CDR3 is TGTGCCAGCGGTCTACAGGGTCGCGAGACCCAGTACTTC. V gene TRBV7-2 combines with J gene TRBJ2-5; TRBD1 is a possible D gene (6 bases). In germline, CDR1 is SGHTA, CDR2 FQGNSA. This CDR3 is built from 13 residues. Deletions cut 8 bases from V and 5 bases from J, with 15 bases between. Combining the CDR3 with reference TRBV7-2 and TRBJ2-5 gives the whole variable domain GAGVSQSPSNKVTEKGKDVELRCDPISGHTALYWYRQSLGQGLEFLIYFQGNSAPDKSGLPSDRFSAERTGGSVSTLTIQRTQQEDSAVYLCASGLQGRETQYFGPGTRLLVL.

Many counts were recorded for this clonotype. The chain links TRBV5-1 to TRBJ1-4; maybe TRBD1 (5 bases). CDR3 length: 15 amino acids. V lost 5 bases and J 1 base, leaving 12 bases between the germline ends. The germline CDR1 and CDR2 sequences are SGHRS and YFSETQ. The chain's CDR3 is CASRTWGLTNEKLFF. CDR3 DNA: TGCGCCAGCAGGACCTGGGGGTTAACTAATGAAAAACTGTTTTTT.

The rearrangement joins TRBV6-5 to TRBJ2-7; tentative D call: TRBD2 (5 bases). Between the trimmed V and J ends, which lost 5 bases and 6 bases, there was a span of 14 bases. The CDR3 is 13 residues long. The germline V gene has CDR1 MNHEY and CDR2 SVGAGI. The CDR3 nucleotides are TGTGCCAGCAGTGACGGGCCTCGGGGCGAGCAGTACTTC. Protein sequence: CASSDGPRGEQYF.

This clonotype appeared a few times. The rearrangement uses TRBV7-2 and TRBJ2-5; D is uncertain. Germline lookup yields CDR1 SGHTA and CDR2 FQGNSA. V was shortened by 4 bases and J by 5 bases, with 14 bases between the two germline ends. The CDR3 contains 14 residues. CDR3 sequence (DNA): TGTGCCAGCAGCTACATCCAGGTCTGGGAGACCCAGTACTTC. Encoded protein: CASSYIQVWETQYF.

In this sample, this clonotype turned up a few times. The V gene is TRBV6-6, the J gene TRBJ1-2; D is uncertain. Germline V gives CDR1 MNHNY, CDR2 SVGAGI (reference sequence). The CDR3 spans 14 residues. V lost 2 bases and J lost 4, with 11 bases in between. The CDR3 sequence is CASSYVSESYGYTF. The CDR3 DNA follows: TGTGCCAGCAGTTACGTGTCAGAAAGCTATGGCTACACCTTC.

Turning to this clonotype: A far larger clone is off by one base, so a read error is likely. This chain links TRBV4-3 with TRBJ2-7, with D uncertain. CDR1 LGHNA and CDR2 YSLEER come from the germline V gene. Deletions cut 0 bases from V and 7 bases from J, with 16 bases between. The CDR3 extends over 15 amino acids. CDR3 loop: CASSQEESSYNEQYF. The CDR3 region has the DNA TGCGCCAGCAGCCAAGAGGAGAGCTCCTACAATGAGCAGTACTTC.

As concerns this clonotype: It differs at one base from a far larger clone, so likely a read error. J is TRBJ2-1 and V is TRBV29-1, with a possible D match to TRBD2 (6 bases). The CDR3 runs 12 residues. With 4 bases removed from V and 13 bases from J, the gap between germline ends came to 17 bases. The V gene's germline CDR1 is SQVTM and CDR2 ANQGSEA. The chain's CDR3 is CSVGAGPETQFF. CDR3 bases: TGCAGCGTTGGGGCGGGACCTGAGACCCAGTTCTTC.

In this sample, this clonotype turned up a few times. The V call is TRBV5-1, the J call TRBJ1-2; 9 bases fit TRBD1. With 4 bases clipped from V and 8 bases from J, the junction kept 12 bases outside the gene matches. Germline loops: CDR1 SGHRS, CDR2 YFSETQ. The CDR3 runs to 15 residues. DNA of the CDR3: TGCGCCAGCAGCGCAAACACCGGGACAGGGACCGGCTACACCTTC. Protein product: CASSANTGTGTGYTF. Full variable domain (remainder filled in from reference TRBV5-1 and TRBJ1-2): KAGVTQTPRYLIKTRGQQVTLSCSPISGHRSVSWYQQTPGQGLQFLFEYFSETQRNKGNFPGRFSGRQFSNSRSEMNVSTLELGDSALYLCASSANTGTGTGYTFGSGTRLTVV.

This clonotype was seen ten or more times. The rearrangement links TRBV9 to TRBJ2-2; unclear D gene. From germline, CDR1 is SGDLS and CDR2 YYNGEE. V lost 4 bases to trimming and J lost 4 bases, with 11 bases between them. The CDR3 contains 14 residues. The CDR3 region is CASSPLLSTGELFF. CDR3 bases: TGTGCCAGCAGCCCTTTACTATCCACCGGGGAGCTGTTTTTT.

This clonotype was observed at least ten times. The chain couples TRBV7-9 to TRBJ2-7; D gene ambiguous. Germline CDR1 is SEHNR and CDR2 is FQNEAQ (reference sequence). V gave up 5 bases and J gave up 3 bases, with 14 bases separating them. This CDR3 has 14 amino acids. The CDR3 loop is CASSRPPPRYEQYF. CDR3 coding DNA: TGTGCCAGCAGCCGACCGCCGCCTCGCTACGAGCAGTACTTC.

This clonotype was seen at least ten times. The chain joins TRBV25-1 to TRBJ2-2, with unresolved D. The CDR3 is 16 residues long. Germline CDR1 MGHDK, CDR2 SYGVNS. V was clipped by 3 bases and J by 6 bases, with 17 bases between them. DNA of the CDR3: TGTGCCAGCAGTGACGGTGACTCCGTCTACGCCGGGGAGCTGTTTTTT. Its translation: CASSDGDSVYAGELFF.

As concerns this clonotype: One base separates it from a far larger clone, so it is likely a read error. The chain employs TRBV7-6 and TRBJ1-6, with TRBD1 matching over 7 bases. Looked up from germline, CDR1 is SGHVS and CDR2 is FNYEAQ. The CDR3 consists of 12 residues. CDR3 sequence reads: CVSSGTGEPLHF. For the CDR3, the DNA is TGTGTCAGCAGCGGTACAGGGGAACCCCTCCACTTT. Full variable domain (rest looked up from reference TRBV7-6 and TRBJ1-6): GAGVSQSPRYKVTKRGQDVALRCDPISGHVSLYWYRQALGQGPEFLTYFNYEAQQDKSGLPNDRFSAERPEGSISTLTIQRTEQRDSAMYRCVSSGTGEPLHFGNGTRLTVT.

V usage is TRBV27 and J usage is TRBJ1-2; D not resolved. The ends were cut back, 3 bases at V and 0 bases at J, with 5 bases in the middle. Germline values: CDR1 MNHEY, CDR2 SMNVEV (reference sequence). The CDR3 extends over 13 amino acids. CDR3 nucleotide sequence: TGTGCCAGCAGTTTTGCAGCTAACTATGGCTACACCTTC. Amino acid sequence: CASSFAANYGYTF.

There are many counts of this clonotype. The chain couples TRBV29-1 to TRBJ2-3; 7 bases are shared with TRBD1. CDR1 SQVTM and CDR2 ANQGSEA come from the germline V gene. Trimming at V came to 6 bases and at J to 4 bases, leaving 10 bases not matched to a gene. This CDR3 region has 14 residues. Here the CDR3 reads CSVSLTGQADTQYF. The CDR3 DNA follows: TGCAGCGTCTCCTTGACAGGGCAAGCAGATACGCAGTATTTT.

The chain links TRBV4-1 to TRBJ2-7; D not resolved. The ends were cut back, 0 bases at V and 2 bases at J, with 11 bases in the middle. Germline CDR1 is MGHRA and CDR2 is YSYEKL. CDR3 length: 15 amino acids. This chain's CDR3 is CASSQDALSAYEQYF. The CDR3 DNA sequence: TGCGCCAGCAGCCAAGATGCGCTCTCCGCCTACGAGCAGTACTTC.

At least ten counts were recorded for this clonotype. The chain has TRBV15 and TRBJ2-5; D gene uncertain. The V gene lost 1 base and the J gene lost 1 base, with 4 bases spanning the gap. Germline CDR1 is LNHNV and CDR2 is YYDKDF (reference sequence). The CDR3 sequence is 13 residues long. CDR3 bases: TGTGCCACCAGCAGAGCCAGCCAAGAGACCCAGTACTTC. This encodes CATSRASQETQYF.